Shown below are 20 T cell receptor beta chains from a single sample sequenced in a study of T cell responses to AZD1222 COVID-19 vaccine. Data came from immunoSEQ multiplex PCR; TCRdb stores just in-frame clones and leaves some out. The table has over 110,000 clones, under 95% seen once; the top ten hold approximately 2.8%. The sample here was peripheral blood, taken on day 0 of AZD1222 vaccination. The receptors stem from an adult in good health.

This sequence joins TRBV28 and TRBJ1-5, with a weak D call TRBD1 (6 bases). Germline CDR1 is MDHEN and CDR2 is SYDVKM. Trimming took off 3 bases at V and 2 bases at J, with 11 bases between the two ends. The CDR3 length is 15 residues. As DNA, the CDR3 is TGTGCCAGCAGTTTTGCACAGGGAGGCAATCAGCCCCAGCATTTT. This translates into CASSFAQGGNQPQHF.

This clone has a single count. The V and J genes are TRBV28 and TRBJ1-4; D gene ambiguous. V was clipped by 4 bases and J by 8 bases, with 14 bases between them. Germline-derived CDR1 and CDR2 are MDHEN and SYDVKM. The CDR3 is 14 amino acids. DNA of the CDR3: TGTGCCAGCAGTTCCCCGGGAAGAGGGGAAAAACTGTTTTTT. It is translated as CASSSPGRGEKLFF.

CDR3 residues: CAWSQGAGDEQFF. CDR3 nucleotides: TGTGCCTGGAGTCAGGGGGCGGGTGATGAGCAGTTCTTC. V gene TRBV30 combines with J gene TRBJ2-1; the match to TRBD1 covers 8 bases. This CDR3 is built from 13 residues. The germline gives CDR1 GTSNPN, CDR2 SVGIG (reference sequence). J was trimmed by 8 bases and V by 2 bases; bases with no gene match: 5.

This CDR3 reads CASSGSGGSYEQYF. The CDR3 coding sequence is TGTGCCAGCAGCGGATCGGGGGGTTCCTACGAGCAGTACTTC. The chain recombines TRBV7-9 with TRBJ2-7; 7 nucleotides match TRBD2. This CDR3 is 14 amino acids long. Trimming took 5 bases from V and 1 from J; bases not matched to a gene: 5. Germline CDR1 reads SEHNR; CDR2 reads FQNEAQ (reference sequence). Together with reference TRBV7-9 and TRBJ2-7, the CDR3 gives the full variable domain: DTGVSQNPRHKITKRGQNVTFRCDPISEHNRLYWYRQTLGQGPEFLTYFQNEAQLEKSRLLSDRFSAERPKGSFSTLEIQRTEQGDSAMYLCASSGSGGSYEQYFGPGTRLTVT.

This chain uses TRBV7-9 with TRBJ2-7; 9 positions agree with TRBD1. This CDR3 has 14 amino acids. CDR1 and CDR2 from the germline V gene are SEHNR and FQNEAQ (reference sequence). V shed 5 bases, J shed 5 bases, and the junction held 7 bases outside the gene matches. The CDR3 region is CASSDDDRGDEQYF. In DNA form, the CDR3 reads TGTGCCAGCAGCGATGACGACAGGGGGGACGAGCAGTACTTC.

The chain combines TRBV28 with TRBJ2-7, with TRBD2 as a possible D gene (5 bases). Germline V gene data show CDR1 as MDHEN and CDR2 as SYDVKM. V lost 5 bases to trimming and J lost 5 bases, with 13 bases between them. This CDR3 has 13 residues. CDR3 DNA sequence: TGTGCCAGCAGTGAGACTACTCGGAACGAGCAGTACTTC. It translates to CASSETTRNEQYF.

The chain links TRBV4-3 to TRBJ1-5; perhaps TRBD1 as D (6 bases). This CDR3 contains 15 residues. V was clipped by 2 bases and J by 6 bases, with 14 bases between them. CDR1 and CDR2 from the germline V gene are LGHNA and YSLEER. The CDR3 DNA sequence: TGCGCCAGCAGCCAACAGACAGGTTTGAGTCAGCCCCAGCATTTT. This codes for CASSQQTGLSQPQHF.

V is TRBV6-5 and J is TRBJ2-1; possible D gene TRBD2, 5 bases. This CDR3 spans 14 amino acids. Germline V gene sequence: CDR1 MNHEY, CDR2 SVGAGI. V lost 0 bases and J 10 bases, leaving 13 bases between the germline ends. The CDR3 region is CASSYSESGLEQFF. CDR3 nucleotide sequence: TGTGCCAGCAGTTACTCCGAATCCGGACTCGAGCAGTTCTTC.

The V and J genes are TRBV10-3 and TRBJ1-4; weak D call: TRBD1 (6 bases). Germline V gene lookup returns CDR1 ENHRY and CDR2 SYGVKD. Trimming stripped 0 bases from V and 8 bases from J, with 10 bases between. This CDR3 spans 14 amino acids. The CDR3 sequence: CAISESQGNEKLFF. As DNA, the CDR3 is TGTGCCATCAGTGAGTCGCAGGGGAACGAAAAACTGTTTTTT.

The CDR3 DNA follows: TGTGCCAGCAGCTTTCGACAGGCAGCAACTAATGAAAAACTGTTTTTT. Translating gives CASSFRQAATNEKLFF. The chain is built from TRBV7-6 and TRBJ1-4; possibly TRBD1 for D (6 bases). Germline CDR1 is SGHVS and CDR2 is FNYEAQ. Trimming took 3 bases from V and 0 from J, leaving 11 bases between them. This CDR3 comprises 16 residues.

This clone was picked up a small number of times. CDR3 sequence: CASSPGRTTFF. DNA for the CDR3: TGTGCCAGCAGCCCAGGGAGGACAACTTTCTTT. The chain has TRBV11-2 and TRBJ1-1; possibly TRBD1 for D (5 bases). Germline V lookup: CDR1 SGHAT, CDR2 FQNNGV. Trimming left V 5 bases short and J 12 bases short, with 13 bases between. The CDR3 consists of 11 residues. The variable domain in full, completed from reference TRBV11-2 and TRBJ1-1, reads EAGVAQSPRYKIIEKRQSVAFWCNPISGHATLYWYQQILGQGPKLLIQFQNNGVVDDSQLPKDRFSAERLKGVDSTLKIQPAKLEDSAVYLCASSPGRTTFFGQGTRLTVV.

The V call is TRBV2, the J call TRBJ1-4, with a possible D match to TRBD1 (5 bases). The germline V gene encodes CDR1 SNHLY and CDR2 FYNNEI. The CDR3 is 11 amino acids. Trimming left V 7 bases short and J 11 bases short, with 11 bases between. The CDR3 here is CASNTGVKLFF. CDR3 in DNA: TGTGCCAGCAATACAGGAGTCAAACTGTTTTTT.

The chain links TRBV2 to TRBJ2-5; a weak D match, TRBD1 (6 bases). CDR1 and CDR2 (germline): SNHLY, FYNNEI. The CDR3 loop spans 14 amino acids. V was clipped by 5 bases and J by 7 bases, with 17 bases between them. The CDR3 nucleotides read TGTGCCAGCAGTCCGGGACACTATGCGGGGACCCAGTACTTC. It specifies CASSPGHYAGTQYF.

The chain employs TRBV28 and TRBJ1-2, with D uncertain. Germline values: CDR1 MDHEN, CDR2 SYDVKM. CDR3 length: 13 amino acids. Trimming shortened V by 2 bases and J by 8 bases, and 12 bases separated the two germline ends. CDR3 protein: CASSLPEKGGYTF. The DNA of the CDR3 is TGTGCCAGCAGTTTACCAGAAAAGGGCGGCTACACCTTC.

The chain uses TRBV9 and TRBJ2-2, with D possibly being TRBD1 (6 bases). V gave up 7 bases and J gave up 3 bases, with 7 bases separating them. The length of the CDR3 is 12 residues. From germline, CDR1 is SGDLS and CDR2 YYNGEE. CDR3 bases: TGTGCCAGCTCAGGGGACACCGGGGAGCTGTTTTTT. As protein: CASSGDTGELFF.

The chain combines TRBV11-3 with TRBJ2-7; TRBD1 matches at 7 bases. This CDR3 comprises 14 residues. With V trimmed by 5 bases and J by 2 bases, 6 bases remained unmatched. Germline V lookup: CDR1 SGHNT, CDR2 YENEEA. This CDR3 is CASSHRDRTYEQYF. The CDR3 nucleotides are TGTGCCAGCAGCCACCGGGACAGAACCTACGAGCAGTACTTC.

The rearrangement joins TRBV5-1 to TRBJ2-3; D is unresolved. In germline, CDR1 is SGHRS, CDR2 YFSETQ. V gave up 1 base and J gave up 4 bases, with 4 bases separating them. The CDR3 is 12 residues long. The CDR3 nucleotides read TGCGCCAGCAGCTTGCCTCCAGATACGCAGTATTTT. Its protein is CASSLPPDTQYF.

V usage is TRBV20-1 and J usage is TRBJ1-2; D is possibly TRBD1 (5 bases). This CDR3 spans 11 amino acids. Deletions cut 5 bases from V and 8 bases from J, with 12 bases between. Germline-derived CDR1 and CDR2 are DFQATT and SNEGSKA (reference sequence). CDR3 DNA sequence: TGCAGTGCTGGGAGGGGTCGCGGCTACACCTTC. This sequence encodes CSAGRGRGYTF.

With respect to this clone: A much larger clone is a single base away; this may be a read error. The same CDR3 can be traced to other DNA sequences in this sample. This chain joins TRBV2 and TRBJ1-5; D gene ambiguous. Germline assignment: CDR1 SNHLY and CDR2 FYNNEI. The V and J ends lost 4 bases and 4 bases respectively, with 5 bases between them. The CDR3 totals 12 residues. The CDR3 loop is CASSGGNQPQHF. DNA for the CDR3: TGTGCCAGCAGTGGAGGGAATCAGCCCCAGCATTTT.

The CDR3 sequence is CASSLPRSILNEQFF. The CDR3 region has the DNA TGCGCCAGCAGCCTTCCCCGGTCAATCCTTAATGAGCAGTTCTTC. This chain uses TRBV23-1 with TRBJ2-1; D gene uncertain. TRBV23-1 carries the ORF label, with uncertain function. The V and J ends lost 6 bases and 7 bases respectively, with 19 bases between them. The CDR3 has 15 residues.